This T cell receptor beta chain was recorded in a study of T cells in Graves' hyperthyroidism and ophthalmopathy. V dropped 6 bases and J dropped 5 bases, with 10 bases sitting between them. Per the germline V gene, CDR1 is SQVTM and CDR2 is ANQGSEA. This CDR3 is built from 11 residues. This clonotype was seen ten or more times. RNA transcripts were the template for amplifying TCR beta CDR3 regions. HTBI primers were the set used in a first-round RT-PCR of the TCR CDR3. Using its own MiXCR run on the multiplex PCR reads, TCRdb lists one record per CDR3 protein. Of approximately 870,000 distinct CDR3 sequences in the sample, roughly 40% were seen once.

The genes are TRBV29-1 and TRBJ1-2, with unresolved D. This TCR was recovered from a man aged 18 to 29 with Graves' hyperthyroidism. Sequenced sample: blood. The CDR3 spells CSVPGPYGYTF. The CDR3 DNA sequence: TGCAGCGTGCCCGGACCTTATGGCTACACCTTC.